This T cell receptor beta chain was retrieved from a study of CD8 T cells in Susac syndrome. Random hexamers were used to reverse transcribe an amount of about 0.45 to 1 ug RNA. TCRdb re-derived calls from the immunoSEQ multiplex PCR reads in MiXCR, one entry per CDR3 protein. Of 200,000 to 250,000 distinct CDR3 sequences listed, around 93% are singletons. The TCR was taken from a human donor with Susac syndrome. The sequenced material came from CD4+ T cells from PBMCs.

The CDR3 loop is CASSFGVTSGRGQYF. The CDR3 DNA is TGTGCCAGCAGTTTTGGTGTCACTAGCGGGCGAGGCCAGTACTTC. The V gene is TRBV28, the J gene TRBJ2-5; 9 bases align to TRBD2. CDR1 MDHEN and CDR2 SYDVKM come from the germline V gene. CDR3 length: 15 amino acids. Trimming cost V 3 bases and J 10 bases; bases outside gene matches: 12.